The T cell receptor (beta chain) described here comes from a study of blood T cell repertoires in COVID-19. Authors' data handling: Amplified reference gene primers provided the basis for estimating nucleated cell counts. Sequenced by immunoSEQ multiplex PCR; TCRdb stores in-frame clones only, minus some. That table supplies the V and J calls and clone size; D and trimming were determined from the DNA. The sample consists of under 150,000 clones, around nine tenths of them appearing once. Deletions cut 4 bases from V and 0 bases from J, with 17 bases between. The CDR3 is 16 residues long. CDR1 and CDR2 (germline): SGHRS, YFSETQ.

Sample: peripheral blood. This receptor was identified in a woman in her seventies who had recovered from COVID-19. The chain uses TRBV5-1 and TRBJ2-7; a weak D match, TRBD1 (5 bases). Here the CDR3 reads CASSPDSALSSYEQYF. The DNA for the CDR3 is TGCGCCAGCAGCCCCGACAGTGCCCTTAGCTCCTACGAGCAGTACTTC.